This entry lists 15 T cell receptor beta chains sequenced from one sample in a study of CD8 T cells in ankylosing spondylitis. TCRdb ran MiXCR on the 5' RACE reads and lists one entry per CDR3 protein. The data contain approximately 250,000 distinct CDR3 sequences, 20% to 30% of them singletons. The specimen was blood, either unsorted or a sorted T cell fraction (not recorded which). Source of these receptors: a male donor with ankylosing spondylitis or in good health (not recorded which).

The chain carries TRBV2 and TRBJ2-5; the D is unclear. CDR1 and CDR2 from the germline V gene are SNHLY and FYNNEI. The length of the CDR3 is 10 residues. V was pared by 4 bases and J by 6 bases, with 3 bases between. The CDR3 DNA follows: TGTGCCAGCAGTGCCAAGACCCAGTACTTC. Translated, it gives CASSAKTQYF.

This clonotype was counted only a few times. V and J are TRBV28 and TRBJ2-7; tentatively, D is TRBD1 (6 bases). CDR1 MDHEN and CDR2 SYDVKM come from the germline V gene. The CDR3 has 14 residues. V lost 7 bases, J lost 2 bases, and 15 bases lay in between. The CDR3 nucleotides are TGTGCCAGCACCCCGGGGACAAGCACCTACGAGCAGTACTTC. This codes for CASTPGTSTYEQYF.

The chain recombines TRBV7-2 with TRBJ2-1; D gene unclear. The germline gives CDR1 SGHTA, CDR2 FQGNSA. This CDR3 has 13 amino acids. Trimming cost V 0 bases and J 7 bases, with 7 bases left between them. This CDR3 is CASSLAYRNEQFF. CDR3 coding DNA: TGTGCCAGCAGCTTAGCGTATCGGAATGAGCAGTTCTTC.

This clonotype was observed many times. The chain links TRBV5-1 to TRBJ2-3, with TRBD2 matching 10 bases. Germline V lookup: CDR1 SGHRS, CDR2 YFSETQ. This CDR3 has 15 residues. The J segment lost 2 bases and the V segment lost 5 bases, leaving 5 bases of the junction unmatched. CDR3 loop: CASRPLAGDTDTQYF. The CDR3 nucleotides read TGCGCCAGCAGGCCCCTAGCGGGGGACACAGATACGCAGTATTTT.

The rearrangement joins TRBV18 to TRBJ2-3, with 10 bases matching TRBD1. The V gene end was trimmed by 6 bases and the J gene end by 3 bases; junction bases not matched to a gene: 3. CDR3 length: 14 amino acids. CDR1 is KGHSH, CDR2 LQKENI, per germline. The CDR3 region has the DNA TGTGCCAGCTCCCTGGACAGGGGGACAGATACGCAGTATTTT. Translating it yields CASSLDRGTDTQYF. The whole variable domain, filled in from reference TRBV18 and TRBJ2-3, reads NAGVMQNPRHLVRRRGQEARLRCSPMKGHSHVYWYRQLPEEGLKFMVYLQKENIIDESGMPKERFSAEFPKEGPSILRIQQVVRGDSAAYFCASSLDRGTDTQYFGPGTRLTVL.

The chain uses TRBV7-3 and TRBJ2-5, with D hard to call. The germline V gene has CDR1 SGHTA and CDR2 FQGTGA. The CDR3 runs to 13 residues. Trimming pared 2 bases from V and 5 bases from J, leaving 9 bases between. The chain's CDR3 is CASSLDGRETQYF. For the CDR3, the DNA is TGTGCCAGCAGCTTAGACGGCAGGGAGACCCAGTACTTC.

This clonotype was recorded many times. The genes are TRBV20-1 and TRBJ1-2; D unclear. Trimming took off 0 bases at V and 5 bases at J, with 10 bases between the two ends. The CDR3 has 13 amino acids. CDR1 and CDR2 from the germline V gene are DFQATT and SNEGSKA (reference sequence). The CDR3 DNA is TGCAGTGCTAGAGATGCCTTGGCGTATGGCTACACCTTC. Its translation is CSARDALAYGYTF.

The J gene is TRBJ1-1, the V gene TRBV20-1; tentative D call: TRBD1 (6 bases). Germline assignment: CDR1 DFQATT and CDR2 SNEGSKA (reference sequence). Between the trimmed V and J ends, which lost 6 bases and 3 bases, there was a span of 14 bases. The CDR3 loop spans 13 amino acids. CDR3 sequence reads: CSARQRGDTEAFF. Written as DNA, the CDR3 is TGCAGTGCGAGGCAAAGGGGGGACACTGAAGCTTTCTTT.

CDR3 protein: CASGNGVNTEAFF. The CDR3 DNA sequence: TGTGCCAGCGGGAATGGGGTGAACACTGAAGCTTTCTTT. V is TRBV7-8 and J is TRBJ1-1; D unclear. Trimming left V 8 bases short and J 0 bases short, with 10 bases between. The CDR3 sequence is 13 residues long. Germline-derived CDR1 and CDR2 are SGHVS and FQNEAQ.

V is TRBV5-5 and J is TRBJ2-6; the D gene is possibly TRBD1 (6 bases). The germline V gene encodes CDR1 SGHKS and CDR2 YYEKEE (reference sequence). V gave up 2 bases and J gave up 3 bases, with 15 bases separating them. The CDR3 runs to 17 residues. The CDR3 nucleotides read TGTGCCAGCAGCTTAGCCTCACGAGGGGGTGGGGCCAACGTCCTGACTTTC. Translation: CASSLASRGGGANVLTF.

This clonotype was recorded a few times. J is TRBJ2-1 and V is TRBV20-1, with D hard to call. Trimming shortened V by 5 bases and J by 2 bases, and 16 bases separated the two germline ends. The CDR3 runs to 15 residues. Germline assignment: CDR1 DFQATT and CDR2 SNEGSKA (reference sequence). The CDR3 here is CSAPRKRLPYNEQFF. The CDR3, as DNA: TGCAGTGCTCCCAGAAAGAGGCTTCCCTACAATGAGCAGTTCTTC.

In its sample, this clonotype was seen many times. The chain links TRBV20-1 to TRBJ2-3; D gene ambiguous. This CDR3 has 12 amino acids. Germline CDR1 is DFQATT and CDR2 is SNEGSKA (reference sequence). V was trimmed by 1 base and J by 2 bases, leaving 4 bases between them. CDR3 nucleotides: TGCAGTGCTAGAGGAAACACAGATACGCAGTATTTT. It translates to CSARGNTDTQYF.

This clonotype was detected only a few times. V usage is TRBV12-5 and J usage is TRBJ2-7, with TRBD1 matching 8 bases. CDR1 LGHNT and CDR2 FRNRAP come from the germline V gene. The trim removed 0 bases at V and 2 bases at J, leaving 6 bases unmatched. The CDR3 covers 16 residues. CDR3: CASGLVPDRAPYEQYF. In DNA, the CDR3 is TGTGCTAGTGGTTTGGTACCGGACAGGGCCCCCTACGAGCAGTACTTC.

This clonotype has at least ten counts. The chain has TRBV29-1 and TRBJ2-1; D is ambiguous. The V end lost 6 bases, the J end lost 2 bases, and 14 bases lay between the germline ends. This CDR3 has 14 residues. Germline CDR1 is SQVTM and CDR2 is ANQGSEA. Written as DNA, the CDR3 is TGCAGCGTCAAACGAACCACCGCCTACAATGAGCAGTTCTTC. This encodes CSVKRTTAYNEQFF.

In this sample, this clonotype turned up a few times. This chain connects TRBV9 to TRBJ1-6; 9 positions match TRBD1. The CDR3 is 14 residues long. V shed 4 bases and J 6 bases; nucleotides not matched to a gene: 2. Germline loops: CDR1 SGDLS, CDR2 YYNGEE. CDR3 protein: CASSWGQGNSPLHF. In nucleotides, the CDR3 is TGTGCCAGCAGCTGGGGACAGGGTAATTCACCCCTCCACTTT.